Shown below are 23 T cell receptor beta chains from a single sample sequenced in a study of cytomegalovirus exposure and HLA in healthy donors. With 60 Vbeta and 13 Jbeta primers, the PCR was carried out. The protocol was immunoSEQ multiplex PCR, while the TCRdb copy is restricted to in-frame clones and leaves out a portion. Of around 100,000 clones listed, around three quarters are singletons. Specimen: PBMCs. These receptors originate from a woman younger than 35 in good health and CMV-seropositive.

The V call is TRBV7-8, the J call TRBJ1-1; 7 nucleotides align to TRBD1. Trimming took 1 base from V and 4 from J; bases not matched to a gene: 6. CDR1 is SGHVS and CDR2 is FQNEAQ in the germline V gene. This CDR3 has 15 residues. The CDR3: CASSLGQGVVTEAFF. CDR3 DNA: TGTGCCAGCAGCTTAGGCCAGGGGGTGGTCACTGAAGCTTTCTTT.

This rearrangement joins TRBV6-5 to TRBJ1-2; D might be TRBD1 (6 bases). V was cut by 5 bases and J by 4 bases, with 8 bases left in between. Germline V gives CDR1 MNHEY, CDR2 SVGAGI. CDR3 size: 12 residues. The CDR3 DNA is TGTGCCAGCAGTCAACAGGGCTATGGCTACACCTTC. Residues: CASSQQGYGYTF.

The CDR3 is CASSFTGTESYEQYF. The CDR3 region has the DNA TGCGCCAGCAGCTTCACCGGGACAGAGTCCTACGAGCAGTACTTC. The V and J genes are TRBV5-1 and TRBJ2-7; TRBD1 aligns across 7 bases. The CDR3 spans 15 residues. V was clipped by 2 bases and J by 1 base; unmatched bases: 6. Germline V CDR1 and CDR2: SGHRS, YFSETQ.

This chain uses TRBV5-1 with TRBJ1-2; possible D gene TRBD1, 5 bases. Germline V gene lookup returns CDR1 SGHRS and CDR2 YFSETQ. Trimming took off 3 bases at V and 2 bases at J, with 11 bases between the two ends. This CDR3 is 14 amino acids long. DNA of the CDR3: TGCGCCAGCAGCTCCGGGGGGGGGAACTATGGCTACACCTTC. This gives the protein CASSSGGGNYGYTF. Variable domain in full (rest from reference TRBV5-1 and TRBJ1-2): KAGVTQTPRYLIKTRGQQVTLSCSPISGHRSVSWYQQTPGQGLQFLFEYFSETQRNKGNFPGRFSGRQFSNSRSEMNVSTLELGDSALYLCASSSGGGNYGYTFGSGTRLTVV.

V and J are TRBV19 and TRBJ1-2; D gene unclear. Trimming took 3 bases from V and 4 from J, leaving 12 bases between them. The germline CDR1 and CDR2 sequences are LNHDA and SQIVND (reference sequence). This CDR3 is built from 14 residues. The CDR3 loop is CASSIEGSPYGYTF. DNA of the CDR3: TGTGCCAGTAGTATCGAGGGTTCCCCCTATGGCTACACCTTC.

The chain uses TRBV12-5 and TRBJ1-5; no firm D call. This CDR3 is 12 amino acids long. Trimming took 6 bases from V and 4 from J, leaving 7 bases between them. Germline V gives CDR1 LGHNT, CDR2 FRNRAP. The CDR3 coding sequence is TGTGCTAGTGGACCACAGAATCAGCCCCAGCATTTT. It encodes CASGPQNQPQHF.

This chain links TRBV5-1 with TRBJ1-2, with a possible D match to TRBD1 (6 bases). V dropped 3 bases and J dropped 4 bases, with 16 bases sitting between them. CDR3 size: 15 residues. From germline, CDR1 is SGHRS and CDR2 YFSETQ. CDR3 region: CASSSGTFPSYGYTF. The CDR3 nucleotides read TGCGCCAGCAGCTCAGGGACATTTCCGAGCTATGGCTACACCTTC.

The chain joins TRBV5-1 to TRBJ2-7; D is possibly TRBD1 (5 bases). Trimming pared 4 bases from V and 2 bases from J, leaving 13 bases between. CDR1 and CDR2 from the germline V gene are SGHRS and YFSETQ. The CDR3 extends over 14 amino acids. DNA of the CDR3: TGCGCCAGCAGCCGGACACCTGCCCCCTACGAGCAGTACTTC. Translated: CASSRTPAPYEQYF.

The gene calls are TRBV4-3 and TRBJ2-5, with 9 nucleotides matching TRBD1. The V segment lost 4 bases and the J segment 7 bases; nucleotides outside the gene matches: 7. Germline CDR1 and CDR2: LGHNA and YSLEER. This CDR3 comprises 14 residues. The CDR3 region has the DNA TGCGCCAGCAGCCGAGGACAGGGGTCGGGGACCCAGTACTTC. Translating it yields CASSRGQGSGTQYF.

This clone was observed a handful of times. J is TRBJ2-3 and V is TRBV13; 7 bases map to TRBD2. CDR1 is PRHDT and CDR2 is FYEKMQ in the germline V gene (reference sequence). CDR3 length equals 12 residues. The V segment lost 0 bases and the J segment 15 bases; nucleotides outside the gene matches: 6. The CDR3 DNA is TGTGCCAGCAGCTTAGGCCTCGGGAGGAGTTATTTT. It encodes CASSLGLGRSYF.

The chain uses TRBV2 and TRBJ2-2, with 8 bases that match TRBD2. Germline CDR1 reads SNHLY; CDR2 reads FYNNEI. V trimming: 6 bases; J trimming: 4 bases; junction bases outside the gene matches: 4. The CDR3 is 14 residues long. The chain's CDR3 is CASRERGSTGELFF. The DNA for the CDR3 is TGTGCCAGCAGGGAGCGGGGGAGCACCGGGGAGCTGTTTTTT.

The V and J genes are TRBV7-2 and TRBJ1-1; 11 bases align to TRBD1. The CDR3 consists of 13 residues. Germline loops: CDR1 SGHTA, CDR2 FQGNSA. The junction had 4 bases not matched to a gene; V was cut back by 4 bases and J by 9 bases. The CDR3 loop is CASSSDRGRKAFF. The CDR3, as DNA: TGTGCCAGCAGCTCGGACAGGGGGCGTAAAGCTTTCTTT.

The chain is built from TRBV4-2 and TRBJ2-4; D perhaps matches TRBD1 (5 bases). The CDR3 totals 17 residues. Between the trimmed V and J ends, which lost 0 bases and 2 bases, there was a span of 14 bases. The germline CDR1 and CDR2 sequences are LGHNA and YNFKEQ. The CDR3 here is CASSQEQEGRTKNIQYF. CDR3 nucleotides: TGTGCCAGCAGCCAAGAACAGGAAGGTAGGACCAAAAACATTCAGTACTTC.

The CDR3 spells CASSPDRGYGYTF. The DNA of the CDR3 is TGTGCCAGTAGCCCCGACCGGGGGTATGGCTACACCTTC. The rearrangement joins TRBV19 to TRBJ1-2; maybe TRBD1 (5 bases). Germline CDR1 reads LNHDA; CDR2 reads SQIVND (reference sequence). This CDR3 has 13 residues. V dropped 6 bases and J dropped 5 bases, with 13 bases sitting between them.

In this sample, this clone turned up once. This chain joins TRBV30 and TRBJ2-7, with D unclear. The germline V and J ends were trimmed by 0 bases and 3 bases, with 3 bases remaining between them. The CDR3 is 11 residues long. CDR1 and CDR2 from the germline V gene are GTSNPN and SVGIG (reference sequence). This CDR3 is CAWSVSYEQYF. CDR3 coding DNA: TGTGCCTGGAGTGTGAGCTACGAGCAGTACTTC.

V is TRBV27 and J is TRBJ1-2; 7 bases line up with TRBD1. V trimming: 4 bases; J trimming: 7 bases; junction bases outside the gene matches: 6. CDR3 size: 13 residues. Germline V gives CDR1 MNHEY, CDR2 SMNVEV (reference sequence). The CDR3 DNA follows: TGTGCCAGCAGTTCCCTGGACAGGCCTGGCTACACCTTC. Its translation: CASSSLDRPGYTF.

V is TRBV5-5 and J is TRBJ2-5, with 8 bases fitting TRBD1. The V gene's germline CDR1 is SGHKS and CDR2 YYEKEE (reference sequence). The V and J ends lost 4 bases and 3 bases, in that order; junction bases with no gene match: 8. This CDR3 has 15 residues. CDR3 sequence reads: CASSIGAGGEETQYF. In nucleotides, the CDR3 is TGTGCCAGCAGCATCGGGGCAGGGGGCGAAGAGACCCAGTACTTC.

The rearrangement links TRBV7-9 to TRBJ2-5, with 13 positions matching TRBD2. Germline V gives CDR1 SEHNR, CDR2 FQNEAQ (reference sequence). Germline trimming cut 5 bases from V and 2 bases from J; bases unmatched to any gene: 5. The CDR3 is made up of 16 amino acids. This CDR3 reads CASSRGLAGEQETQYF. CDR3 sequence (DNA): TGTGCCAGCAGCCGCGGACTAGCGGGAGAACAAGAGACCCAGTACTTC.

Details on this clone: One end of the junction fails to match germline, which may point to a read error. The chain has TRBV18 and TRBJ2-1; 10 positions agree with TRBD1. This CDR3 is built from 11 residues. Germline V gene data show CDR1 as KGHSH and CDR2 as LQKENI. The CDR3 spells CASSPGTGELF. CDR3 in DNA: TGTGCCAGCTCACCGGGGACAGGGGAGCTCTTC.

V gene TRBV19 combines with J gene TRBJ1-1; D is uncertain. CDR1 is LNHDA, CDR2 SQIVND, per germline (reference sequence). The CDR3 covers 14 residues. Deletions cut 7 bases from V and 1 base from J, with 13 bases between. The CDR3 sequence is CASNTWASNTEAFF. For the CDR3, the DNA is TGTGCCAGTAATACATGGGCCTCGAACACTGAAGCTTTCTTT.

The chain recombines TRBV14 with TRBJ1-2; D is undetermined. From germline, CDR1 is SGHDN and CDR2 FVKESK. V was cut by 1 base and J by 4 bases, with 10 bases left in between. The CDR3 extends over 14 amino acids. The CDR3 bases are TGTGCCAGCAGCCAAGTTTCCCCGGGCTATGGCTACACCTTC. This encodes CASSQVSPGYGYTF. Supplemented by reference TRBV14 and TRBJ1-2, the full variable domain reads EAGVTQFPSHSVIEKGQTVTLRCDPISGHDNLYWYRRVMGKEIKFLLHFVKESKQDESGMPNNRFLAERTGGTYSTLKVQPAELEDSGVYFCASSQVSPGYGYTFGSGTRLTVV.

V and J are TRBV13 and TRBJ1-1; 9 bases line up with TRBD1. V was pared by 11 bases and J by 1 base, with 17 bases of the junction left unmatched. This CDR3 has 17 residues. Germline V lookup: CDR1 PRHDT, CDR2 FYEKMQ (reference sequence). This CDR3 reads CALRTGVERGANTEAFF. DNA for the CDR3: TGTGCCCTTCGGACAGGGGTCGAACGGGGGGCGAACACTGAAGCTTTCTTT.

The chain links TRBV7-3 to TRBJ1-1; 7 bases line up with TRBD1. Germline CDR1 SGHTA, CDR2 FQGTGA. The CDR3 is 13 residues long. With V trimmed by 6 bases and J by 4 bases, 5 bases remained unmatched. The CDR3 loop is CASSLQGSTEAFF. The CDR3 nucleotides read TGTGCCAGCAGTCTACAGGGGAGCACTGAAGCTTTCTTT.